The 23 T cell receptor beta chains below were found in one sample sequenced in a study of blood T cell repertoires in COVID-19. Produced via immunoSEQ multiplex PCR; TCRdb's table is partial and in-frame only. The sample carries roughly 140,000 clones, roughly 84% recorded once. Sequencing was done on a sample of PBMCs or T cells enriched from blood (not recorded which). Receptors originate from a woman aged 50 to 60 who had been exposed to COVID-19.

V gene TRBV15 combines with J gene TRBJ1-3, with D possibly TRBD1 on 5 matching bases. There are 14 residues in the CDR3. V dropped 4 bases and J dropped 1 base, with 8 bases sitting between them. Germline CDR1 and CDR2: LNHNV and YYDKDF (reference sequence). CDR3 in DNA: TGTGCCACCAGCAAAGGGGTTTCTGGAAACACCATATATTTT. As protein: CATSKGVSGNTIYF. The full variable domain, completed using reference TRBV15 and TRBJ1-3, is DAMVIQNPRYQVTQFGKPVTLSCSQTLNHNVMYWYQQKSSQAPKLLFHYYDKDFNNEADTPDNFQSRRPNTSFCFLDIRSPGLGDTAMYLCATSKGVSGNTIYFGEGSWLTVV.

The rearrangement joins TRBV6-6 to TRBJ2-4, with 7 bases identical to TRBD2. This CDR3 contains 14 residues. Trimming took 6 bases from V and 9 from J; bases not matched to a gene: 11. Germline CDR1 reads MNHNY; CDR2 reads SVGAGI (reference sequence). CDR3 loop: CASSAGTTGTIQYF. CDR3 DNA: TGTGCCAGCAGCGCCGGGACTACTGGAACCATTCAGTACTTC.

The chain recombines TRBV19 with TRBJ1-3; 8 bases match TRBD1. V was clipped by 10 bases and J by 0 bases; unmatched bases: 8. The CDR3 sequence is 15 residues long. From germline, CDR1 is LNHDA and CDR2 SQIVND (reference sequence). The CDR3 DNA sequence: TGTGCCACCCGGCGACAGGGGAACTCTGGAAACACCATATATTTT. Translated: CATRRQGNSGNTIYF. Together with reference TRBV19 and TRBJ1-3, the CDR3 gives the full variable domain: DGGITQSPKYLFRKEGQNVTLSCEQNLNHDAMYWYRQDPGQGLRLIYYSQIVNDFQKGDIAEGYSVSREKKESFPLTVTSAQKNPTAFYLCATRRQGNSGNTIYFGEGSWLTVV.

DNA for the CDR3: TGTGCCAGCAGTTTAGACAGAGCCTACGAGCAGTACTTC. Amino acid sequence: CASSLDRAYEQYF. The chain joins TRBV27 to TRBJ2-7, with D perhaps matching TRBD1 (5 bases). The CDR3 consists of 13 residues. V lost 2 bases to trimming and J lost 2 bases, with 7 bases between them. From germline, CDR1 is MNHEY and CDR2 SMNVEV (reference sequence).

CDR3 in amino acids: CASSPGTGSNYGYTF. CDR3 coding DNA: TGTGCCAGCTCACCGGGGACAGGGTCTAACTATGGCTACACCTTC. This rearrangement joins TRBV18 to TRBJ1-2, with 9 bases aligning to TRBD1. The CDR3 has 15 amino acids. V lost 3 bases to trimming and J lost 0 bases; unmatched junction nucleotides: 2. CDR1 KGHSH and CDR2 LQKENI come from the germline V gene.

Only a few counts were recorded for this clone. This chain links TRBV25-1 with TRBJ2-5, with D perhaps matching TRBD1 (6 bases). The CDR3 sequence is 13 residues long. The V end was cut by 5 bases, the J end by 5 bases, with 12 bases between. Germline CDR1 is MGHDK and CDR2 is SYGVNS. The CDR3, as DNA: TGTGCCAGCAGTATACAGGGCTGGGAGACCCAGTACTTC. It specifies CASSIQGWETQYF. Complete variable domain (other parts from reference TRBV25-1 and TRBJ2-5): EADIYQTPRYLVIGTGKKITLECSQTMGHDKMYWYQQDPGMELHLIHYSYGVNSTEKGDLSSESTVSRIRTEHFPLTLESARPSHTSQYLCASSIQGWETQYFGPGTRLLVL.

The chain links TRBV10-3 to TRBJ1-5; unclear D gene. The CDR3 length is 15 residues. V was trimmed by 9 bases and J by 0 bases, leaving 15 bases between them. Germline assignment: CDR1 ENHRY and CDR2 SYGVKD. The CDR3 bases are TGTGCCATAAGTACTTCCTCAGGTAGCAATCAGCCCCAGCATTTT. Translation: CAISTSSGSNQPQHF.

The rearrangement joins TRBV19 to TRBJ2-7; 8 positions agree with TRBD1. CDR3 length: 15 residues. J was trimmed by 7 bases and V by 6 bases; bases with no gene match: 14. From germline, CDR1 is LNHDA and CDR2 SQIVND (reference sequence). CDR3 DNA: TGTGCCAGTAGCCAAAGCCGGGACAGGCGGCTGGAGCAGTACTTC. Its translation is CASSQSRDRRLEQYF. Looking up the rest from reference TRBV19 and TRBJ2-7 gives the full variable domain: DGGITQSPKYLFRKEGQNVTLSCEQNLNHDAMYWYRQDPGQGLRLIYYSQIVNDFQKGDIAEGYSVSREKKESFPLTVTSAQKNPTAFYLCASSQSRDRRLEQYFGPGTRLTVT.

The rearrangement joins TRBV27 to TRBJ1-1; maybe TRBD1 (5 bases). The length of the CDR3 is 17 residues. Trimming cost V 2 bases and J 3 bases, with 19 bases left between them. Germline V gene lookup returns CDR1 MNHEY and CDR2 SMNVEV (reference sequence). This CDR3 reads CASSLKTAGLGDTEAFF. CDR3 nucleotides: TGTGCCAGCAGTTTAAAGACAGCCGGCCTTGGGGACACTGAAGCTTTCTTT.

The chain has TRBV5-1 and TRBJ2-7, with TRBD1 matching 12 bases. This CDR3 has 14 amino acids. The V gene's germline CDR1 is SGHRS and CDR2 YFSETQ. The V and J ends lost 4 bases and 4 bases, in that order; junction bases with no gene match: 3. CDR3 sequence: CASSPGQGAYEQYF. CDR3 coding DNA: TGCGCCAGCAGCCCGGGACAGGGGGCTTACGAGCAGTACTTC.

This sequence joins TRBV12-5 and TRBJ1-5; D uncertain. With 6 bases removed from V and 1 base from J, the gap between germline ends came to 4 bases. Germline CDR1 reads LGHNT; CDR2 reads FRNRAP. This CDR3 contains 12 residues. For the CDR3, the DNA is TGTGCTAGTGGCCTGAGCAATCAGCCCCAGCATTTT. Translated: CASGLSNQPQHF.

The gene calls are TRBV18 and TRBJ1-5; D not certain. Trimming shortened V by 6 bases and J by 6 bases, and 12 bases separated the two germline ends. The germline V gene has CDR1 KGHSH and CDR2 LQKENI. The CDR3 contains 13 residues. Here the CDR3 reads CASSLGLRQPQHF. CDR3 nucleotides: TGTGCCAGCTCCTTGGGCCTACGTCAGCCCCAGCATTTT.

This chain connects TRBV9 to TRBJ1-2, with 9 bases identical to TRBD1. The CDR3 runs 13 residues. The V gene end was trimmed by 3 bases and the J gene end by 8 bases; junction bases not matched to a gene: 5. Germline V gene sequence: CDR1 SGDLS, CDR2 YYNGEE. As DNA, the CDR3 is TGTGCCAGCAGCGCTTACGACAGGGGGGGCTACACCTTC. This sequence encodes CASSAYDRGGYTF.

This clone was observed a single time. The rearrangement uses TRBV12-3 or TRBV12-4 and TRBJ1-2, with D possibly matching TRBD1 (5 bases). The CDR3 contains 13 residues. Trimming pared 3 bases from V and 8 bases from J, leaving 13 bases between. CDR3 sequence (DNA): TGTGCCAGCAGTTTCATGGGGGGATCGGGCTACACCTTC. Translation: CASSFMGGSGYTF.

V and J are TRBV12-3 or TRBV12-4 and TRBJ2-7; D possibly corresponds to TRBD2 (5 bases). V was trimmed by 5 bases and J by 8 bases, leaving 13 bases between them. This CDR3 is 12 amino acids long. CDR3 coding DNA: TGTGCCAGCAGTCTACTAGGTGCTAAGCAGTACTTC. Its protein is CASSLLGAKQYF.

The V gene is TRBV29-1, the J gene TRBJ1-2, with TRBD1 as a possible D gene (5 bases). Germline V gene lookup returns CDR1 SQVTM and CDR2 ANQGSEA. CDR3 length: 11 residues. Trimming shortened V by 6 bases and J by 4 bases, and 9 bases separated the two germline ends. The CDR3 region has the DNA TGCAGCGTATGGGGGGGCTATGGCTACACCTTC. Translated, it gives CSVWGGYGYTF.

This rearrangement joins TRBV5-6 to TRBJ2-1; perhaps TRBD2 as D (6 bases). Looked up from germline, CDR1 is SGHDT and CDR2 is YYEEEE. The CDR3 has 13 residues. The V end was cut by 10 bases, the J end by 3 bases, with 14 bases between. CDR3 in DNA: TGTGCCTTGGGGCAGGGAGGCTACAATGAGCAGTTCTTC. Translating gives CALGQGGYNEQFF.

This clone was seen a single time. The V gene is TRBV12-3 or TRBV12-4, the J gene TRBJ2-7, with a possible D match to TRBD2 (6 bases). Trimming stripped 0 bases from V and 7 bases from J, with 10 bases between. The CDR3 is made up of 13 amino acids. CDR3 in DNA: TGTGCCAGCAGTTTAGCGCGTCGGGGGGAGCAGTACTTC. This codes for CASSLARRGEQYF.

This sequence joins TRBV7-9 and TRBJ2-7; 9 bases fit TRBD1. Germline V gives CDR1 SEHNR, CDR2 FQNEAQ (reference sequence). V shed 5 bases and J 3 bases; nucleotides not matched to a gene: 14. The CDR3 is 17 amino acids. CDR3 bases: TGTGCCAGCAGCCCATCCGACAGGGGGTCCCCTGGCTACGAGCAGTACTTC. Amino acid sequence: CASSPSDRGSPGYEQYF.

V and J are TRBV9 and TRBJ2-7; TRBD2 matches 10 bases. The V segment lost 3 bases and the J segment 3 bases; nucleotides outside the gene matches: 0. Germline V gives CDR1 SGDLS, CDR2 YYNGEE. CDR3 length: 13 residues. The chain's CDR3 is CASSGTSGYEQYF. For the CDR3, the DNA is TGTGCCAGCAGCGGGACTAGCGGCTACGAGCAGTACTTC.

The chain has TRBV19 and TRBJ2-3; possibly TRBD2 for D (5 bases). The CDR3 extends over 16 amino acids. Per the germline V gene, CDR1 is LNHDA and CDR2 is SQIVND (reference sequence). V was cut by 4 bases and J by 0 bases, with 14 bases left in between. Written as DNA, the CDR3 is TGTGCCAGTAGTAGCTTATGGGGAGATAGCACAGATACGCAGTATTTT. Its protein product is CASSSLWGDSTDTQYF. Looking up the rest from reference TRBV19 and TRBJ2-3 gives the full variable domain: DGGITQSPKYLFRKEGQNVTLSCEQNLNHDAMYWYRQDPGQGLRLIYYSQIVNDFQKGDIAEGYSVSREKKESFPLTVTSAQKNPTAFYLCASSSLWGDSTDTQYFGPGTRLTVL.

The chain is built from TRBV29-1 and TRBJ2-3, with TRBD2 matching 12 bases. The length of the CDR3 is 16 residues. The junction had 6 bases not matched to a gene; V was cut back by 3 bases and J by 2 bases. From germline, CDR1 is SQVTM and CDR2 ANQGSEA. CDR3 in amino acids: CSVDGLAGRDTDTQYF. The CDR3 DNA reads TGCAGCGTTGACGGACTAGCGGGGCGAGACACAGATACGCAGTATTTT.

The chain is built from TRBV7-3 and TRBJ1-2, with 8 bases that match TRBD1. Trimming took 4 bases from V and 4 from J; bases not matched to a gene: 2. Germline CDR1 and CDR2: SGHTA and FQGTGA. The CDR3 is made up of 13 amino acids. The CDR3, as DNA: TGTGCCAGCAGCTCAACAGGGGGCTATGGCTACACCTTC. It specifies CASSSTGGYGYTF.